Each of the 13 T cell receptor beta chains below was sequenced from the same sample in a study of lymphopenia after photon versus proton radiotherapy. Profiling relied on immunoSEQ multiplex PCR, and the TCRdb table lists in-frame clones only, not all of them. This table holds some 70,000 clones, 87% found once. The input for sequencing was peripheral blood, taken from a patient treated with proton-based radiotherapy. Source of these receptors: a man older than 75 with esophageal cancer.

V usage is TRBV19 and J usage is TRBJ2-6, with unresolved D. With 9 bases removed from V and 0 bases from J, the gap between germline ends came to 9 bases. In germline, CDR1 is LNHDA, CDR2 SQIVND (reference sequence). This CDR3 has 14 amino acids. The CDR3 bases are TGTGCCAGCAGCCTCTACTCTGGGGCCAACGTCCTGACTTTC. Its translation: CASSLYSGANVLTF.

The CDR3, as DNA: TGTGCCAGTAGTATAGGGGGCGCAGGAGCTTTCTTT. Its protein is CASSIGGAGAFF. J is TRBJ1-1 and V is TRBV19; a possible D gene is TRBD1 (5 bases). Germline V CDR1 and CDR2: LNHDA, SQIVND (reference sequence). The CDR3 has 12 amino acids. V dropped 1 base and J dropped 10 bases, with 10 bases sitting between them.

The rearrangement links TRBV7-2 to TRBJ2-5; 10 bases are shared with TRBD2. The V gene's germline CDR1 is SGHTA and CDR2 FQGNSA. The CDR3 has 15 residues. Trimming removed 3 bases from V and 5 bases from J; junction bases left unmatched: 6. The CDR3 protein is CASSFQRGGRETQYF. CDR3 sequence (DNA): TGTGCCAGCAGCTTTCAGCGGGGGGGCCGTGAGACCCAGTACTTC.

The chain combines TRBV29-1 with TRBJ2-7; D not certain. This CDR3 has 11 residues. Germline loops: CDR1 SQVTM, CDR2 ANQGSEA. Trimming removed 6 bases at V and 3 bases at J, with 9 bases between. The CDR3 DNA sequence: TGCAGCGTCCAGGTTGACTACGAGCAGTACTTC. As protein: CSVQVDYEQYF.

The J gene is TRBJ2-4, the V gene TRBV11-2, with unresolved D. The germline V gene has CDR1 SGHAT and CDR2 FQNNGV. The CDR3 is 14 residues long. Trimming shortened V by 5 bases and J by 7 bases, and 15 bases separated the two germline ends. CDR3 region: CASSPLGFSNIQYF. Here the CDR3 DNA reads TGTGCCAGCAGCCCCCTTGGGTTTTCGAACATTCAGTACTTC.

This chain uses TRBV4-1 with TRBJ1-2; D is ambiguous. There are 16 residues in the CDR3. Germline CDR1 and CDR2: MGHRA and YSYEKL. V was cut by 1 base and J by 2 bases, with 14 bases left in between. The CDR3 loop reads CASSQGPVTGNYGYTF. CDR3 coding DNA: TGCGCCAGCAGCCAAGGTCCCGTGACGGGCAACTATGGCTACACCTTC.

This chain links TRBV19 with TRBJ2-6; D not certain. CDR3 length: 16 amino acids. Germline CDR1 and CDR2: LNHDA and SQIVND (reference sequence). The V and J ends lost 4 bases and 2 bases respectively, with 12 bases between them. CDR3 sequence (DNA): TGTGCCAGTAGTAACCTGACATGGCCTGGGGCCAACGTCCTGACTTTC. As protein: CASSNLTWPGANVLTF.

The chain uses TRBV19 and TRBJ1-1; 9 nucleotides line up with TRBD1. Germline-derived CDR1 and CDR2 are LNHDA and SQIVND (reference sequence). The CDR3 extends over 13 amino acids. V dropped 10 bases and J dropped 5; count of bases not matched to a gene: 8. The CDR3: CATNRQGGTEAFF. The DNA for the CDR3 is TGTGCCACCAATAGACAGGGGGGGACTGAAGCTTTCTTT.

The rearrangement joins TRBV5-1 to TRBJ2-7; TRBD1 aligns across 8 bases. The CDR3 is made up of 15 amino acids. Germline trimming cut 0 bases from V and 0 bases from J; bases unmatched to any gene: 2. CDR1 is SGHRS and CDR2 is YFSETQ in the germline V gene. CDR3 nucleotide sequence: TGCGCCAGCAGCTTGGTGGACAGGGTCTCCTACGAGCAGTACTTC. Encoded protein: CASSLVDRVSYEQYF.

This chain links TRBV9 with TRBJ2-1, with 16 bases lining up with TRBD2. V dropped 3 bases and J dropped 1; count of bases not matched to a gene: 7. CDR3 length equals 19 residues. Germline V gives CDR1 SGDLS, CDR2 YYNGEE. CDR3 DNA sequence: TGTGCCAGCAGCGCGGGACTAGCGGGGGGGCCTGGATCCTACAATGAGCAGTTCTTC. Its protein is CASSAGLAGGPGSYNEQFF.

The chain carries TRBV2 and TRBJ2-3; 9 bases are shared with TRBD2. The germline CDR1 and CDR2 sequences are SNHLY and FYNNEI. CDR3 length: 12 residues. J gave up 6 bases and V 9 bases, and 4 bases lay outside the gene matches. CDR3 sequence: CARRGGWDTQYF. CDR3 nucleotide sequence: TGTGCCAGGCGGGGGGGCTGGGATACGCAGTATTTT.

This chain connects TRBV6-5 to TRBJ1-1, with 7 positions matching TRBD1. Germline V gene data show CDR1 as MNHEY and CDR2 as SVGAGI. V gave up 5 bases and J gave up 7 bases; unmatched junction bases: 7. The CDR3 consists of 13 residues. The CDR3 DNA sequence: TGTGCCAGCAGTGCGGACAGGAACCTTGAAGCTTTCTTT. Encoded protein: CASSADRNLEAFF.

The chain recombines TRBV4-2 with TRBJ1-3, with TRBD1 matching 9 bases. V shed 1 base and J 4 bases; nucleotides not matched to a gene: 8. Germline V CDR1 and CDR2: LGHNA, YNFKEQ. The CDR3 runs 17 residues. The CDR3 sequence is CASSQGTGELSGNTIYF. DNA of the CDR3: TGTGCCAGCAGCCAAGGGACAGGGGAATTAAGCGGAAACACCATATATTTT.